A selection of T cell receptor beta chains follows, all from one sample in a study of T-cell reconstitution after alpha-beta-depleted transplantation in children. TCRdb reprocessed the PCR reads with MiXCR, giving one entry per CDR3 protein. This repertoire shows a few hundred thousand distinct CDR3 sequences, 25% to 30% found once; its top ten account for about 35%. The material was PBMCs, obtained before TCRalphabeta/CD19-depleted stem cell transplant. The receptors originated from a boy in the first two years of life with Wiskott-Aldrich syndrome, due to receive a stem cell transplant. The CDR3 runs from the conserved cysteine through the conserved F or W. D genes are given only for firm matches. Some rows have no size entry. The others give once, few or many, or a class for an expanded clone.

-	-	TRBV7-3	TRBJ2-1	TGTGCCAGCAGCTCCCAGGGGAACTACAATGAGCAGTTCTTC	CASSSQGNYNEQFF
many	TRBD2	TRBV7-8	TRBJ2-1	TGTGCCAGCAGCTTAGACTTAACTAGCGGGGTCTACAATGAGCAGTTCTTC	CASSLDLTSGVYNEQFF
-	TRBD2	TRBV19	TRBJ2-7	TGTGCCAGTAGGGCTTTAGCGGGGGTCACCTACGAGCAGTACTTC	CASRALAGVTYEQYF
-	-	TRBV5-1	TRBJ2-5	TGCGCCAGCAGGAACACCCTATCCCAAGAGACCCAGTACTTC	CASRNTLSQETQYF
few	TRBD2	TRBV10-3	TRBJ2-3	TGTGCCATCACTTCGCCGGGACTAGCGACGAATACGCAGTATTTT	CAITSPGLATNTQYF
-	-	TRBV14	TRBJ2-2	TGTGCCAGCAGCGAGACCCTGGCGGGCACCGGGGAGCTGTTTTTT	CASSETLAGTGELFF
few	TRBD1	TRBV5-1	TRBJ1-6	TGCGCCAGCAGCGGAACGACAGGGGTTAATTCACCCCTCCACTTT	CASSGTTGVNSPLHF
few	TRBD2	TRBV5-1	TRBJ2-1	TGCGCCAGCAGCCCCTATAATAGGGCTAGCGGGAGGAATGAGCAGTTCTTC	CASSPYNRASGRNEQFF
few	-	TRBV27	TRBJ2-7	TGTGCCAGCAGTTTAGCTGAGGGGGGGGCCTACGAGCAGTACTTC	CASSLAEGGAYEQYF
-	-	TRBV5-1	TRBJ2-3	TGCGCCAGCAGCTTGAGAAGACTATTATTCGATACGCAGTATTTT	CASSLRRLLFDTQYF